This T cell receptor (beta chain) was observed in a study of T cell responses to AZD1222 COVID-19 vaccine. Sequencing was performed with immunoSEQ multiplex PCR; in TCRdb, only in-frame clones are kept and a portion is missing. This repertoire shows roughly 120,000 clones, around 87% found once; its top ten account for 1% to 1.5%. V shed 0 bases and J shed 0 bases, with 6 bases lying between them. CDR1 and CDR2 from the germline V gene are MGHRA and YSYEKL. CDR3 length: 15 amino acids. The source material was peripheral blood, sampled on day 0 of AZD1222 vaccination. The chain employs TRBV4-1 and TRBJ2-1; D gene ambiguous. The source of this sequence is an adult in good health. CDR3: CASSQDWGSYNEQFF. For the CDR3, the DNA is TGCGCCAGCAGCCAAGATTGGGGCTCCTACAATGAGCAGTTCTTC.